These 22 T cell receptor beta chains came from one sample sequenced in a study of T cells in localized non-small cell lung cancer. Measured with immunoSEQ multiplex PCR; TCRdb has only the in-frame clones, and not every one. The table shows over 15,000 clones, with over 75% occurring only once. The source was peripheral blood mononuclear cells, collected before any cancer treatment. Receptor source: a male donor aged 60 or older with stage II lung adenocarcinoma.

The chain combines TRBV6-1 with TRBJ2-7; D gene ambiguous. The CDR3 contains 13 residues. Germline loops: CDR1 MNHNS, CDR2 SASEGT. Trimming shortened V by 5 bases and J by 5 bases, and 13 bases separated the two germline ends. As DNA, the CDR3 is TGTGCCAGCAGTCCAAGTAAGCTACACGAGCAGTACTTC. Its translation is CASSPSKLHEQYF.

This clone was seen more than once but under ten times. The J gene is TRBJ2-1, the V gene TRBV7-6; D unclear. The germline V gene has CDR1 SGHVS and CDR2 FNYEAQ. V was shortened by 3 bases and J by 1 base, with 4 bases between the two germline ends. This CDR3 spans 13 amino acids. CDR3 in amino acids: CASSFQSYNEQFF. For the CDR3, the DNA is TGTGCCAGCAGCTTCCAGTCCTACAATGAGCAGTTCTTC.

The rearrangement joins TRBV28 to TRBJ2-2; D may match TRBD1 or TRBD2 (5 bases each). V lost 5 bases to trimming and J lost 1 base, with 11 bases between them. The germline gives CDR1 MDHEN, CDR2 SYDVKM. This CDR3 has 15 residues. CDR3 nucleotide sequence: TGTGCCAGCAGTCCCGGGACCGAGAACACCGGGGAGCTGTTTTTT. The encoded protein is CASSPGTENTGELFF.

The CDR3 DNA reads as TGTGCCAGCAGCCCTAGCGGGAGTATGAGGAATGAGCAGTTCTTC. Its protein is CASSPSGSMRNEQFF. This rearrangement joins TRBV6-5 to TRBJ2-1; 10 bases align to TRBD2. V shed 6 bases and J 7 bases; nucleotides not matched to a gene: 9. CDR1 MNHEY and CDR2 SVGAGI come from the germline V gene. CDR3 length equals 15 residues.

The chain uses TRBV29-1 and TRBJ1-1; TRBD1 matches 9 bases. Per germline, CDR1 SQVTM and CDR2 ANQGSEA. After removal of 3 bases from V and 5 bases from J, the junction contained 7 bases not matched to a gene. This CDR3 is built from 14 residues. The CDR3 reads CSVEGQGRRTEAFF. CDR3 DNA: TGCAGCGTTGAGGGACAGGGAAGAAGGACTGAAGCTTTCTTT.

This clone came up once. CDR3 DNA: TGTGCCAGCTCCCGGGGTGGGACAGAGAACACTGAAGCTTTCTTT. This gives the protein CASSRGGTENTEAFF. The gene calls are TRBV6-1 and TRBJ1-1, with 7 bases that match TRBD1. CDR3 length: 15 residues. The germline V gene has CDR1 MNHNS and CDR2 SASEGT. Losses at the gene ends were 8 bases for V and 1 base for J; bases not matched to a gene: 10.

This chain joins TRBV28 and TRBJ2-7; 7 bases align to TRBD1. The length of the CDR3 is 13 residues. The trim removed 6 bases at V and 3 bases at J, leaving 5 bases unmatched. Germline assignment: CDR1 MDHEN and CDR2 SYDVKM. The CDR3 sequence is CASSRPGGYEQYF. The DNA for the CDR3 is TGTGCCAGCAGCCGCCCAGGGGGCTACGAGCAGTACTTC.

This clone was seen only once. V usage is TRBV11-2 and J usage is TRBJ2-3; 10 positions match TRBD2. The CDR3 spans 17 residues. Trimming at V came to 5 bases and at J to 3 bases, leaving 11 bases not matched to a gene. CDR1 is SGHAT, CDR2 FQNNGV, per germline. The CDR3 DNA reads TGTGCCAGCAGCCAGGGAGCCGGGACTAGCGCTACAGATACGCAGTATTTT. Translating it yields CASSQGAGTSATDTQYF. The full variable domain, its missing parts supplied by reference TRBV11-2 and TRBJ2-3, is EAGVAQSPRYKIIEKRQSVAFWCNPISGHATLYWYQQILGQGPKLLIQFQNNGVVDDSQLPKDRFSAERLKGVDSTLKIQPAKLEDSAVYLCASSQGAGTSATDTQYFGPGTRLTVL.

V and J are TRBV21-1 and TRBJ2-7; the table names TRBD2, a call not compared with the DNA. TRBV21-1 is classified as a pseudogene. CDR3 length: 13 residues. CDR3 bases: TGTGCCAGCAGCCAAGGAGGAGCCTACGAGCAGTACTTC. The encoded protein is CASSQGGAYEQYF.

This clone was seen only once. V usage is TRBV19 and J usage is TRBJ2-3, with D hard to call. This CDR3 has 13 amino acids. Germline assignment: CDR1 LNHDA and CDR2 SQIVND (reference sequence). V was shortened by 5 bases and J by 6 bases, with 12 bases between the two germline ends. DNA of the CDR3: TGTGCCAGTAGTCTCCGGGCCGGGGATACGCAGTATTTT. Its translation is CASSLRAGDTQYF. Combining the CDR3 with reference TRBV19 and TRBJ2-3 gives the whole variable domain DGGITQSPKYLFRKEGQNVTLSCEQNLNHDAMYWYRQDPGQGLRLIYYSQIVNDFQKGDIAEGYSVSREKKESFPLTVTSAQKNPTAFYLCASSLRAGDTQYFGPGTRLTVL.

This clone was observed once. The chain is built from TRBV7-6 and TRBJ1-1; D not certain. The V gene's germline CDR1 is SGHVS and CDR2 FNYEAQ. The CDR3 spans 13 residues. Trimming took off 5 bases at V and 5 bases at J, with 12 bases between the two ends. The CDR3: CASSLGITTEAFF. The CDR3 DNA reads TGTGCCAGCAGCCTAGGGATCACGACTGAAGCTTTCTTT.

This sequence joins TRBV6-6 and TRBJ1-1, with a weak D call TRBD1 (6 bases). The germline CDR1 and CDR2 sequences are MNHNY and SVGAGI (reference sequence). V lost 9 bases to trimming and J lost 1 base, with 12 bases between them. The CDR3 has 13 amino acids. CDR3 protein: CASEQGPNTEAFF. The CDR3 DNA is TGTGCCAGTGAGCAGGGGCCGAACACTGAAGCTTTCTTT.

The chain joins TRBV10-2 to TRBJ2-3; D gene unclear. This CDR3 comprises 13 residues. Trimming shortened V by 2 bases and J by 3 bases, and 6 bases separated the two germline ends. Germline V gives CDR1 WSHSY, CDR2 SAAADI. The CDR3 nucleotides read TGCGCCAGCAGTGAGAGTGGGACAGATACGCAGTATTTT. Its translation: CASSESGTDTQYF.

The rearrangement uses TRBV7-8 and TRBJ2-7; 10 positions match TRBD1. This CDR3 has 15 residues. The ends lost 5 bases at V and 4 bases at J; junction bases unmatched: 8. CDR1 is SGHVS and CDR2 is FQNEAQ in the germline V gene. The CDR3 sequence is CASSTDRGPTYEQYF. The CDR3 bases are TGTGCCAGCAGCACCGACAGGGGGCCCACTTACGAGCAGTACTTC.

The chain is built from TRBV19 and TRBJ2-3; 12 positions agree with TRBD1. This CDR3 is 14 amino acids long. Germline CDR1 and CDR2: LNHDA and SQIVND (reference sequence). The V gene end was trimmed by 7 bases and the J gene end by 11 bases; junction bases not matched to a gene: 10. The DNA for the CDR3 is TGTGCCAGTATGGCCGGGACAGGGGGCGCGAAGCAGTATTTT. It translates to CASMAGTGGAKQYF.

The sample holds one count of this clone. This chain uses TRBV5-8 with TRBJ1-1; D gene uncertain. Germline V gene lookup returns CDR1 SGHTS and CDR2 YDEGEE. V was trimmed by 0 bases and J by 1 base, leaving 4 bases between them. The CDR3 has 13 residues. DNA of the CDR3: TGTGCCAGCAGCTTGGGGGGGAACACTGAAGCTTTCTTT. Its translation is CASSLGGNTEAFF.

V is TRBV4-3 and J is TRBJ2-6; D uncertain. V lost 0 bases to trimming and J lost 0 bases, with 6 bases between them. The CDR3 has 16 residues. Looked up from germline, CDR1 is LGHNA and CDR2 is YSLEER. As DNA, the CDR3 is TGCGCCAGCAGCCAAGATCTGGTCTCTGGGGCCAACGTCCTGACTTTC. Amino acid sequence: CASSQDLVSGANVLTF.

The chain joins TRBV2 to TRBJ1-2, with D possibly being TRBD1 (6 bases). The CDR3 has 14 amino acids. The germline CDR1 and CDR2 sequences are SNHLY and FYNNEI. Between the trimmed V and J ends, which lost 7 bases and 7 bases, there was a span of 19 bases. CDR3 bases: TGTGCCAGCAAAGAAAACAGGGTAGTTAGTGGCTACACCTTC. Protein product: CASKENRVVSGYTF. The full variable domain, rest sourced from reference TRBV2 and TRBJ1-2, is EPEVTQTPSHQVTQMGQEVILRCVPISNHLYFYWYRQILGQKVEFLVSFYNNEISEKSEIFDDQFSVERPDGSNFTLKIRSTKLEDSAMYFCASKENRVVSGYTFGSGTRLTVV.

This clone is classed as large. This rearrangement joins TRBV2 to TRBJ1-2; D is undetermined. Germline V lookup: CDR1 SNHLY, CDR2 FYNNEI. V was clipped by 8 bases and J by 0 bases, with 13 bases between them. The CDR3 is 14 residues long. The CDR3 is CASGEGKANYGYTF. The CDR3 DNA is TGTGCCAGCGGCGAGGGTAAAGCTAACTATGGCTACACCTTC.

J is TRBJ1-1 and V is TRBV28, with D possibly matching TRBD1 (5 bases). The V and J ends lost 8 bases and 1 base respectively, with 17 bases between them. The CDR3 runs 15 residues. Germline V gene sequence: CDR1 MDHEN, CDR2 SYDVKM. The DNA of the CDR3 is TGTGCCAGCGCAACCGGGGCGGCGGCGAACACTGAAGCTTTCTTT. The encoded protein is CASATGAAANTEAFF.

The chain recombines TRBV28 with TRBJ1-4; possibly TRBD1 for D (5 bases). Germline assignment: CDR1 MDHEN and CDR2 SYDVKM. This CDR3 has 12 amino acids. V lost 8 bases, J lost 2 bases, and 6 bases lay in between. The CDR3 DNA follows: TGTGCCAGCCGGGGGACTAATGAAAAACTGTTTTTT. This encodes CASRGTNEKLFF.

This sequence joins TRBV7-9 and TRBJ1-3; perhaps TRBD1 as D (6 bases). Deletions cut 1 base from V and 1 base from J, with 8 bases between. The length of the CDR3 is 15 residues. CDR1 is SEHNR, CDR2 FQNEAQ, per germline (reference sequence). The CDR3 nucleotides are TGTGCCAGCAGCTTAGTGGGGGCGTCTGGAAACACCATATATTTT. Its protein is CASSLVGASGNTIYF.